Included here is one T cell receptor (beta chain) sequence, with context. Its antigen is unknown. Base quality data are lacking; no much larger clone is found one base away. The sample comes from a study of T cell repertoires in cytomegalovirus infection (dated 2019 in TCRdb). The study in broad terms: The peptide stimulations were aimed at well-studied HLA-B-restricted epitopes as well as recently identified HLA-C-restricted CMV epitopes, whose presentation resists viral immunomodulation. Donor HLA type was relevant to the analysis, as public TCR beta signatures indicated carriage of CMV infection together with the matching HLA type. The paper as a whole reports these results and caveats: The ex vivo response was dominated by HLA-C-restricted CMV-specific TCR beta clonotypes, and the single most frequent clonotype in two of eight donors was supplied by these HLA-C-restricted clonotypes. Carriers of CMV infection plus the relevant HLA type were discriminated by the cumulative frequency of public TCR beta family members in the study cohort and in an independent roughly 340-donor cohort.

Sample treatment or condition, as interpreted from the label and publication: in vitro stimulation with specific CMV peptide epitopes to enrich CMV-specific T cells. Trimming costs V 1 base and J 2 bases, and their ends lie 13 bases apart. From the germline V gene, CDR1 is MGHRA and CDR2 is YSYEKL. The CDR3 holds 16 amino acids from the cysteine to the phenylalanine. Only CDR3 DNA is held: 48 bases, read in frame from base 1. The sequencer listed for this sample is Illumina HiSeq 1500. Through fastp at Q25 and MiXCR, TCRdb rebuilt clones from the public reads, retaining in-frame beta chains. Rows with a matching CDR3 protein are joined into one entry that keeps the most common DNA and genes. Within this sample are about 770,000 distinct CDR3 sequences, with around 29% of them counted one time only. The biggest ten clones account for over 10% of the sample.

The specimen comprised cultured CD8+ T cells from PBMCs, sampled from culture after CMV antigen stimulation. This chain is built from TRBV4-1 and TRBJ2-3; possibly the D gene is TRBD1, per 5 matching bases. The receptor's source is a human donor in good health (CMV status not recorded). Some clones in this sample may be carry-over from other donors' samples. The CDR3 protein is CASSQVGRGNTDTQYF. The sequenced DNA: TGCGCCAGCAGCCAAGTTGGTAGGGGTAACACAGATACGCAGTATTTT.